This TCR beta chain was identified in a study of cytomegalovirus exposure and HLA in healthy donors. As for the study in general: A prior study identified just under 120 million unique TCR beta sequences from roughly 170 million T cells. Notes on the study in general: Later, an analysis showed that TCR beta chains associated with HLA were more clonally expanded than others that were equally common.

The primer mix had 60 Vbeta and 13 Jbeta primers. TCRdb's copy holds only in-frame clones and misses some; the assay was immunoSEQ multiplex PCR. The profile shows approximately 100,000 clones, roughly 81% of them singletons. With 4 bases removed from V and 8 bases from J, the gap between germline ends came to 17 bases. There are 14 residues in the CDR3. CDR1 MNHEY and CDR2 SMNVEV come from the germline V gene (reference sequence). A remark on this clone: The antigen remains undetermined.

This TCR was sampled from a man aged 35-49 years in good health and CMV-seronegative. What was sequenced was PBMCs. The chain recombines TRBV27 with TRBJ1-2; D is unclear. CDR3 residues: CASSSNPGYKGYTF. In nucleotides, the CDR3 is TGTGCCAGCAGTTCAAACCCCGGGTACAAGGGCTACACCTTC.